This TCR beta chain was sequenced in a study of CXCR3-negative and CXCR3-positive naive CD8 T cells. The germline V gene encodes CDR1 DFQATT and CDR2 SNEGSKA (reference sequence). This CDR3 is built from 16 residues. Findings of the study overall: For CXCR3-positive naive cells, TRB CDR3s were more hydrophobic than those of CXCR3-negative naive cells.

Sorts performed in triplicate captured some 270,000 cells each from every CD8+ T cell subset. Naive CD8+ T cells had a CD45RO-CCR7+CD27+CD95- phenotype. As concerns this clonotype: Antigen specificity is unknown.

5' RACE with UMI labels generated the TRB cDNA libraries. TCRdb reprocessed the 5' RACE reads and reports one entry per CDR3 protein, with no DNA. The sample totals roughly 110,000 distinct CDR3 sequences. The TCR originated in a human donor in good health. Some clones in this sample may be carry-over from other donors' samples. The rearrangement uses TRBV20-1 and TRBJ1-2; TCRdb indicates TRBD1, and absent DNA this call remains unverified. The sample consisted of naive CXCR3+ CD8+ T cells from blood. Subset here: CD45RO-CCR7+CD27+CD95- naive CD8+ T cells expressing CXCR3 (TNR3+). The CDR3 here is CSARDPSDSWGYGYTF.